This T cell receptor (beta chain) appears in the sequencing data of a study of cytomegalovirus exposure and HLA in healthy donors. The overall study: The roughly 130 validation repertoires, a later analysis reported, used the same platform as the roughly 730 repertoires from the first cohort.

Trimming took 4 bases from V and 5 from J; bases not matched to a gene: 13. This CDR3 has 17 amino acids. Germline CDR1 SEHNR, CDR2 FQNEAQ (reference sequence). Method: immunoSEQ multiplex PCR; TCRdb's copy keeps in-frame clones and lacks some. The profile shows tens of thousands of clones, about 90% of them singletons. Study-level results: Most TCR sequences showed up rarely, but some public TCRs showed up in many donors. Some TCR beta chains (more than 150 of them) were listed as cytomegalovirus-associated.

Concerning this clone itself: What it recognizes is unknown.

Sequences were obtained from PBMCs. The receptor comes from a young woman in good health and CMV-seropositive. The J gene is TRBJ1-4, the V gene TRBV7-9; the match to TRBD1 covers 7 bases. The CDR3 DNA follows: TGTGCCAGCAGCTCCAACCCGACAGGGTGGGGCAATGAAAAACTGTTTTTT. This sequence encodes CASSSNPTGWGNEKLFF.